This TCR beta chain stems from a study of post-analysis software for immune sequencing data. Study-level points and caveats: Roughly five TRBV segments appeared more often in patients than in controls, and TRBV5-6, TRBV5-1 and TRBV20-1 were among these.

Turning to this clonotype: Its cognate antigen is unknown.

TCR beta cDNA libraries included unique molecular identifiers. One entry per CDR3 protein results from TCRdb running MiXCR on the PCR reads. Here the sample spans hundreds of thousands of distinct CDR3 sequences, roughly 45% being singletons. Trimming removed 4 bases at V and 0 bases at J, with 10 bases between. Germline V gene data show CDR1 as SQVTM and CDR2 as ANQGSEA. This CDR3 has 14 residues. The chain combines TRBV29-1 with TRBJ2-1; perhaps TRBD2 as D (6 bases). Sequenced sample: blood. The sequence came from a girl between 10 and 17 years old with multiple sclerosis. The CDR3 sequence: CSVAGGSSYNEQFF. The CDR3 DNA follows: TGCAGCGTTGCTGGGGGGAGCTCCTACAATGAGCAGTTCTTC.